The entry below gives a single T cell receptor beta chain sequence along with its context. Its antigen is still unknown. Trimming removed 1 base at V and 2 bases at J, with 9 bases between. This CDR3 has 15 residues. Study-wide findings and caveats: The larger cohort examined one V-J beta rearrangement, not whole repertoires. The TCR gene usage of tumor memory CD4+ T cells clustered together with blood and lymph node memory CD4+ cells and with lymph node naive CD4+ cells. Tumor Tregs overlapped most with tumor, then blood, naive CD4+ cells.

Full-length variable regions came from constant-region reverse primers plus semi-nested Nested Universal Primer A PCR. TCRdb itself ran the 5' RACE reads through MiXCR, one entry per CDR3 protein. The sample lists approximately 12,000 distinct CDR3 sequences; roughly 47% were seen once. Tregs were sorted as CD4+CD25+CD127-/low cells. The sequence came from a female donor with breast cancer. Sequencing was performed on tumor-infiltrating Tregs sorted from the breast tumor. V is TRBV12-3 or TRBV12-4 and J is TRBJ1-5, with TRBD1 as a possible D gene (5 bases). The CDR3 protein is CASSLGQWGNQPQHF. The CDR3 nucleotides read TGTGCCAGCAGTTTAGGACAGTGGGGCAATCAGCCCCAGCATTTT.